This T cell receptor (beta chain) was sequenced during a study of graft-versus-host responses after intestinal transplantation. In the study overall: As for transplant type, recipients had multivisceral, liver-intestinal, or isolated intestinal grafts. Anti-thymocyte globulin induction preceded two to four years of tacrolimus and steroid maintenance in all recipients. Broader study findings: Detected in recipient marrow were GvH clones, some of which were first observed in ileum or blood. Early after transplant, HvG clones declined as circulating GvH clones peaked.

Regarding this clone: What it binds is unknown.

The CDR3 is 15 amino acids. Trimming cost V 5 bases and J 2 bases, with 17 bases left between them. Germline V gives CDR1 SGHDT, CDR2 YYEEEE. Assay: immunoSEQ multiplex PCR; the TCRdb copy retains only in-frame clones and omits some. Here the sample spans about 40,000 clones, over 90% being singletons. The sequence was collected from a human patient who received an intestinal transplant, so some T cells may come from the graft donor. J is TRBJ2-7 and V is TRBV5-6; D not certain. Sequenced material: PBMCs, taken 700 to 850 days after intestinal transplantation. As DNA, the CDR3 is TGTGCCAGCAGTATCTCTGGAGCTGAAACCTACGAGCAGTACTTC. It is translated as CASSISGAETYEQYF.